This T cell receptor (beta chain) is drawn from a study of cytomegalovirus exposure and HLA in healthy donors. As regards this clone: Its matching antigen is unknown.

Generated by immunoSEQ multiplex PCR, the TCRdb table keeps only in-frame clones and is missing some. The sample has about 160,000 clones; 85% to 90% are singletons. The study, taken as a whole, reports: It was reported that the classifier diagnosed cytomegalovirus status with high specificity and sensitivity in both the original and validation cohorts. There were some public TCRs occurring in many donors, but most TCR sequences were rare. Altogether, some 160 TCR beta chains were recorded as cytomegalovirus-associated.

The clonotype comes from a woman aged 18-29 years in good health and CMV-seropositive. The sequencing sample was made of PBMCs.

The CDR3 is CASSYSLPPNEQYF. The CDR3 DNA reads as TGTGCCAGCAGTTACAGCCTGCCTCCTAACGAGCAGTACTTC. The J gene is TRBJ2-7, the V gene TRBV6-5; D ambiguous. This CDR3 is 14 amino acids long. V shed 2 bases and J shed 5 bases, with 13 bases lying between them. Germline V gene sequence: CDR1 MNHEY, CDR2 SVGAGI.